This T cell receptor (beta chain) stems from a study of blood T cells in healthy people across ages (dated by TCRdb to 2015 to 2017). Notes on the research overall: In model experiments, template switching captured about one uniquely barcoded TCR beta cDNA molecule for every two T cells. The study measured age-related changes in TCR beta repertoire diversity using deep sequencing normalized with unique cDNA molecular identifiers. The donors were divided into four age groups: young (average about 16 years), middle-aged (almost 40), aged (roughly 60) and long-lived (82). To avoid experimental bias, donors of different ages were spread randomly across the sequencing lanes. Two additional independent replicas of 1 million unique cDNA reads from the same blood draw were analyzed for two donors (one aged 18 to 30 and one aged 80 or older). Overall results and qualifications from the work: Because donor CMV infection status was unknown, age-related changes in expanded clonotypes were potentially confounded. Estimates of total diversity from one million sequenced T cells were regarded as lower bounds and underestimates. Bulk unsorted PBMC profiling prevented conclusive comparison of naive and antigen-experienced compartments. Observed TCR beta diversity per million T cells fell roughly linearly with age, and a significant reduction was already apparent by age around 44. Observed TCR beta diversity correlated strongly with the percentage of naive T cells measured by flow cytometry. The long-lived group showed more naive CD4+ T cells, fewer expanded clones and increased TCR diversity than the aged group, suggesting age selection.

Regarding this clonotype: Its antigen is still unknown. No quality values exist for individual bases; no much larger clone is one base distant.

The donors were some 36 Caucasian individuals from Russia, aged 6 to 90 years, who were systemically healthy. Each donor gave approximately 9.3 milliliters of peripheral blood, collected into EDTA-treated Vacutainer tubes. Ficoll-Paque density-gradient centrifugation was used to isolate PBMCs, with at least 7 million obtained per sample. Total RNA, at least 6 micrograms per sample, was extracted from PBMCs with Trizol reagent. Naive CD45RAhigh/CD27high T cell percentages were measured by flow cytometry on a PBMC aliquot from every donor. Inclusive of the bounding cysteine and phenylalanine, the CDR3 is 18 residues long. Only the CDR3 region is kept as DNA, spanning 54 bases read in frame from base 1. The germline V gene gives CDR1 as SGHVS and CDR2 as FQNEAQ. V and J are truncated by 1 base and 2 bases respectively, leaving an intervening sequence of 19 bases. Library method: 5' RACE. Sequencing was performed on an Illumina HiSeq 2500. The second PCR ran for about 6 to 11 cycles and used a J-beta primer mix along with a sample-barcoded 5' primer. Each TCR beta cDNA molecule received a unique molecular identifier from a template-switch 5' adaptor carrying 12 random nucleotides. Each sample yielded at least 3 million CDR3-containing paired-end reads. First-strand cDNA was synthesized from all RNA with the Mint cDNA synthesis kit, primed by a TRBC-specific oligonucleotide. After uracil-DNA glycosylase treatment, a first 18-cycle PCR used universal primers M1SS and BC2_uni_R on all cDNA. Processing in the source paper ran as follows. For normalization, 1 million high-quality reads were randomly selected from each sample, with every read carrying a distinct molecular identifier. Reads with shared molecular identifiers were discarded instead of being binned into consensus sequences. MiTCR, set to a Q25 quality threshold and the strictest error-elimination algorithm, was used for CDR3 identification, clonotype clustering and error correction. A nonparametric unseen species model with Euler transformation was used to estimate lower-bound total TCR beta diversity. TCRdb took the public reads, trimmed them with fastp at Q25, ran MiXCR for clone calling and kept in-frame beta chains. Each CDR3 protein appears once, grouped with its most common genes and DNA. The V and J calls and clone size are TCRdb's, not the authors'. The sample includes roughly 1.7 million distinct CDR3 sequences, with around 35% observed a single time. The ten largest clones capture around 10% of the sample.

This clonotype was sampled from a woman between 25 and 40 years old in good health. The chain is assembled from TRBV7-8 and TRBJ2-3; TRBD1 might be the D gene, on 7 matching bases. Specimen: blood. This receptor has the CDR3 CASSLVWRAGTATDTQYF. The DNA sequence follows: TGTGCCAGCAGCTTAGTGTGGCGGGCGGGGACAGCCACAGATACGCAGTATTTT. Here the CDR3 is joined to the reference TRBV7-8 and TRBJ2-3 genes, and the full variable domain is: GAGVSQSPRYKVAKRGQDVALRCDPISGHVSLFWYQQALGQGPEFLTYFQNEAQLDKSGLPSDRFFAERPEGSVSTLKIQRTQQEDSAVYLCASSLVWRAGTATDTQYFGPGTRLTVL.